This T cell receptor beta chain was retrieved from a study of cytomegalovirus exposure and HLA in healthy donors. Study outcomes and limitations: Researchers catalogued about 150 TCR beta chains as cytomegalovirus-associated. Another analysis was done later, and it associated approximately 15,000 TCR beta sequences with HLA alleles at 0.05 false discovery rate.

Comments on this clone: Its cognate antigen is unknown.

With 60 Vbeta and 13 Jbeta primers, the PCR was carried out. Here immunoSEQ multiplex PCR was the method, and the copy in TCRdb shows in-frame clones only, minus some. The data show about 98,000 clones, roughly 70% seen once. In germline, CDR1 is SGHAT, CDR2 FQNNGV. Trimming removed 2 bases from V and 0 bases from J, with 7 bases in between. The CDR3 sequence is 15 residues long. The rearrangement uses TRBV11-2 and TRBJ2-2, with unresolved D. This clonotype originated in a male donor in good health and CMV-seronegative. The source material was PBMCs. CDR3 in DNA: TGTGCCAGCAGCTTAAACATCGCGAACACCGGGGAGCTGTTTTTT. Its translation: CASSLNIANTGELFF. Complete variable domain (other parts from reference TRBV11-2 and TRBJ2-2): EAGVAQSPRYKIIEKRQSVAFWCNPISGHATLYWYQQILGQGPKLLIQFQNNGVVDDSQLPKDRFSAERLKGVDSTLKIQPAKLEDSAVYLCASSLNIANTGELFFGEGSRLTVL.